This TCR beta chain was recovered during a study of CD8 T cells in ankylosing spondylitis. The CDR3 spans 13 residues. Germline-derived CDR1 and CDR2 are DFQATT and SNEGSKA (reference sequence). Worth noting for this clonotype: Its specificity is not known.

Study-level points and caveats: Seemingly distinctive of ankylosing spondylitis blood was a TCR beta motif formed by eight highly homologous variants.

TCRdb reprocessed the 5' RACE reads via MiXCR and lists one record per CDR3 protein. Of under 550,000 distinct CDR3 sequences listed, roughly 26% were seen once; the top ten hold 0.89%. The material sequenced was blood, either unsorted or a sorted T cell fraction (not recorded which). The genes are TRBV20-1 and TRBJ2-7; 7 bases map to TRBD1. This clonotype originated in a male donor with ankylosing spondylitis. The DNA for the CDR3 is TGCAGCTCCTATCGGGACAGAGGCTACGAGCAGTACTTC. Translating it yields CSSYRDRGYEQYF.